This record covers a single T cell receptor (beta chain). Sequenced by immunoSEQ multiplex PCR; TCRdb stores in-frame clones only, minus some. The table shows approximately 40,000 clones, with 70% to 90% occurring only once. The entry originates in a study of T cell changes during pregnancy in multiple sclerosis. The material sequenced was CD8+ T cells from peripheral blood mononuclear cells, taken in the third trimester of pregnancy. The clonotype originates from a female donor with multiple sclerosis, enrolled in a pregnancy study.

In nucleotides, the CDR3 is TGTGCCAGCAGTTACTCGTGGCTAGCGTACCAAGAGACCCAGTACTTC. Translation gives CASSYSWLAYQETQYF. The rearrangement uses TRBV6-6 and TRBJ2-5; perhaps TRBD2 as D (6 bases). The germline gives CDR1 MNHNY, CDR2 SVGAGI (reference sequence). V was pared by 0 bases and J by 0 bases, with 11 bases between. The CDR3 has 16 amino acids.